This is a list of T cell receptor beta chains from one sample in a study of Ad26.COV2.S vaccination and SARS-CoV-2 variants. Profiled with immunoSEQ multiplex PCR; TCRdb holds only in-frame clones, not every one. Of around 250,000 clones listed, approximately 87% were seen once; the top ten hold under 4%. Sequenced material: peripheral blood, taken in a trial of Ad26.COV2.S vaccine versus placebo. The receptors derive from a person between 18 and 60 years old who received the Ad26.COV2.S COVID-19 vaccine or a placebo. Each CDR3 is given with its conserved first and last residue. The order of the fields is J gene, CDR3 length, V gene, CDR3 protein.

TRBJ1-2 15 TRBV19 CASRTPGHSPHGYTF
TRBJ2-5 13 TRBV5-6 CASSFQDQETQYF
TRBJ1-2 15 TRBV10-3 CAISGAEAKDYGYTF
TRBJ2-3 15 TRBV7-2 CASSLARINTDTQYF
TRBJ2-7 12 TRBV2 CASSENAVEQYF
TRBJ1-1 15 TRBV2 CASRATGGPNTEAFF
TRBJ2-3 15 TRBV7-9 CASSLGAGGVDTQYF
TRBJ1-1 12 TRBV3-1/TRBV3-2 CASSQDQGPAFF
TRBJ2-7 14 TRBV15 CATSREVISYEQYF
TRBJ2-1 15 TRBV28 CASTLRLAGDGDQFF
TRBJ2-3 15 TRBV7-9 CASSFRREGSDTQYF
TRBJ2-1 16 TRBV5-6 CASTISGTSSYNEQFF
TRBJ2-7 16 TRBV6-5 CASSYPNRAGRYEQYF
TRBJ1-2 15 TRBV6-1 CASSEALVRDYGYTF
TRBJ2-7 12 TRBV12-3/TRBV12-4 CASSRETYEQYF
TRBJ1-3 14 TRBV18 CASGGQGPQNTIYF
TRBJ2-1 13 TRBV7-2 CASTRSRNNEQFF
TRBJ2-1 15 TRBV6-5 CASSYSTGGYNEQFF
TRBJ2-7 14 TRBV28 CASSLAGGTYEQYF
TRBJ1-1 16 TRBV14 CASSRLGTGLNTEAFF
TRBJ1-2 15 TRBV6-5 CASSTTTGANYGYTF
TRBJ1-2 12 TRBV7-9 CASSPQAPGYTF
TRBJ2-7 15 TRBV18 CASSPGQGFVHEQYF
TRBJ2-3 14 TRBV25-1 CASRIAGRTDTQYF
TRBJ1-6 16 TRBV3-1/TRBV3-2 CASSQGQASYNSPLHF
TRBJ1-6 16 TRBV2 CASRTAPTVNNSPLHF
TRBJ1-6 15 TRBV7-2 CASSFSGTGNSPLHF
TRBJ2-6 15 TRBV5-4 CASSLDLSGANVLTF
TRBJ2-2 18 TRBV7-6 CASSPTGTGGRGTGELFF
TRBJ2-1 13 TRBV5-6 CASSRHSGREQFF
TRBJ1-5 16 TRBV7-2 CASSLDRLYSNQPQHF
TRBJ1-4 14 TRBV6-5 CASRLQGHDEKLFF
TRBJ1-6 14 TRBV10-3 CAISESTKTSPLHF
TRBJ1-5 14 TRBV2 CASSEQGSYQPQHF
TRBJ1-5 13 TRBV30 CAWSTGLNQPQHF
TRBJ1-4 14 TRBV27 CASSILGGVGKLFF
TRBJ2-2 15 TRBV5-1 CASRTGTGGSGELFF
TRBJ2-5 16 TRBV6-2/TRBV6-3 CASSGPVARVQETQYF
TRBJ2-7 14 TRBV4-1 CASSPLGLIYEQYF
TRBJ2-1 16 TRBV7-9 CASSQRGRGAYNEQFF
TRBJ2-1 14 TRBV4-2 CASSGRGADNEQFF
TRBJ1-2 16 TRBV19 CASSRSGGLANYGYTF
TRBJ2-1 16 TRBV28 CASSPWVAGYTHEQFF
TRBJ1-1 15 TRBV5-1 CASSRTGSRTTEAFF
TRBJ1-4 13 TRBV6-4 CASSADGGEKLFF
TRBJ1-1 16 TRBV25-1 CASRGDRGKWFTEAFF
TRBJ1-2 14 TRBV3-1/TRBV3-2 CASSQDGTSYGYTF
TRBJ1-2 15 TRBV11-1 CASSLEEGPHYGYTF
TRBJ2-1 15 TRBV9 CASSAYTTTGTEQFF
TRBJ2-2 16 TRBV2 CASSEYQREGGGELFF
TRBJ1-2 17 TRBV5-1 CASSLAGTSTPNYGYTF
TRBJ1-4 14 TRBV5-1 CASSPRGVNEKLFF
TRBJ2-1 15 TRBV19 CASSIRKGENNEQFF
TRBJ1-2 10 TRBV19 CAPPLQGYTF
TRBJ1-6 17 TRBV10-3 CATRGPRESSYNSPLHF
TRBJ2-3 10 TRBV6-2/TRBV6-3 CASSLDTQYF
TRBJ2-2 15 TRBV6-1 CASSDMRQKTGELFF
TRBJ1-2 16 TRBV7-8 CASSLEVDGTYYGYTF
TRBJ2-3 13 TRBV3-1/TRBV3-2 CASSRPHADTQYF